These 24 T cell receptor beta chains were all obtained from the same sample, sequenced in a study of blood T cell repertoires in COVID-19 (dated by TCRdb to the early 2020s). The library was built by means of the immunoSEQ multiplex PCR assay. TCRdb holds this immuneACCESS table with in-frame rearrangements only. Some clones are missing; in checked studies, unresolved V genes explain under half, and the rest has no known cause. The sample table records fewer than 350,000 clones; roughly 91% of these occur just once. The biggest ten clones account for roughly 2.1% of the sample. The sequenced sample was PBMCs or T cells enriched from blood (not recorded which). Every receptor here comes from a woman aged 40 to 50 with acute COVID-19.

This chain uses TRBV12-3 or TRBV12-4 with TRBJ1-2, with 7 bases identical to TRBD1. Trimming at V came to 7 bases and at J to 8 bases, leaving 7 bases not matched to a gene. This CDR3 comprises 12 residues. The CDR3 region is CASTPSGQGYTF. In DNA form, the CDR3 reads TGTGCCAGCACCCCTTCGGGACAGGGCTACACCTTC.

The chain links TRBV19 to TRBJ1-5; 7 bases align to TRBD1. Germline CDR1 is LNHDA and CDR2 is SQIVND (reference sequence). CDR3 size: 18 residues. After removal of 5 bases from V and 6 bases from J, the junction contained 19 bases not matched to a gene. The DNA for the CDR3 is TGTGCCAGTAGTGGATCATACACGAGGGGGCGAGTGGGTCAGCCCCAGCATTTT. This translates into CASSGSYTRGRVGQPQHF.

The V gene is TRBV28, the J gene TRBJ2-2; a possible D gene is TRBD1 (5 bases). CDR1 MDHEN and CDR2 SYDVKM come from the germline V gene. This CDR3 contains 13 residues. V lost 8 bases and J lost 2, with 9 bases in between. The CDR3 DNA reads TGTGCCAGCTCAGGGATAAACACCGGGGAGCTGTTTTTT. Amino acid sequence: CASSGINTGELFF. Using reference TRBV28 and TRBJ2-2 for the parts outside the CDR3, the full variable domain is DVKVTQSSRYLVKRTGEKVFLECVQDMDHENMFWYRQDPGLGLRLIYFSYDVKMKEKGDIPEGYSVSREKKERFSLILESASTNQTSMYLCASSGINTGELFFGEGSRLTVL.

A remark on this clone: One junction end disagrees with the germline gene, perhaps due to a read error. This chain uses TRBV29-1 with TRBJ2-4; the D gene is possibly TRBD1 (6 bases). The CDR3 is made up of 19 amino acids. Per germline, CDR1 SQVTM and CDR2 ANQGSEA. The CDR3 region has the DNA TGCAGCGTTGAAGATTCATCAGGGGATCTCTTCCTGGCCAGAAACATTCAGTACTTC. It encodes CSVEDSSGDLFLARNIQYF.

The chain employs TRBV19 and TRBJ2-2; no firm D call. The CDR3 covers 15 residues. Germline assignment: CDR1 LNHDA and CDR2 SQIVND (reference sequence). V dropped 3 bases and J dropped 5 bases, with 13 bases sitting between them. The CDR3 protein is CASSMLEKQTGELFF. For the CDR3, the DNA is TGTGCCAGTAGTATGCTCGAGAAGCAAACCGGGGAGCTGTTTTTT.

The chain employs TRBV9 and TRBJ2-1; tentatively, D is TRBD1 (6 bases). V lost 4 bases and J 6 bases, leaving 11 bases between the germline ends. This CDR3 has 13 residues. The germline V gene encodes CDR1 SGDLS and CDR2 YYNGEE. CDR3 DNA: TGTGCCAGCAGCCCAGGGGCTAGCAATGAGCAGTTCTTC. It codes for CASSPGASNEQFF.

The V and J genes are TRBV3-1 (or the pseudogene TRBV3-2) and TRBJ2-2; D ambiguous. This CDR3 region has 14 residues. CDR1 LGHDT and CDR2 YNNKEL come from the germline V gene (reference sequence). Deletions cut 0 bases from V and 4 bases from J, with 6 bases between. CDR3 in amino acids: CASSQDRGTGELFF. CDR3 DNA sequence: TGTGCCAGCAGCCAAGATAGAGGCACCGGGGAGCTGTTTTTT.

The rearrangement joins TRBV10-2 to TRBJ1-5, with a possible D match to TRBD1 (5 bases). The V gene's germline CDR1 is WSHSY and CDR2 SAAADI. The CDR3 is made up of 14 amino acids. Trimming removed 3 bases from V and 3 bases from J, with 9 bases in between. The CDR3 sequence is CASSDRGYNQPQHF. In DNA, the CDR3 is TGCGCCAGCAGTGACCGGGGGTACAATCAGCCCCAGCATTTT.

The rearrangement uses TRBV11-3 and TRBJ2-7, with TRBD2 as a possible D gene (5 bases). V was cut by 1 base and J by 4 bases, with 14 bases left in between. The V gene's germline CDR1 is SGHNT and CDR2 YENEEA. CDR3 length: 15 residues. CDR3 loop: CASSLVESRGYEQYF. The DNA for the CDR3 is TGTGCCAGCAGCTTAGTGGAATCCCGGGGTTACGAGCAGTACTTC.

The chain couples TRBV5-1 to TRBJ1-5, with D maybe TRBD1 (6 bases). The CDR3 has 15 amino acids. Between the trimmed V and J ends, which lost 3 bases and 5 bases, there was a span of 15 bases. From germline, CDR1 is SGHRS and CDR2 YFSETQ. The CDR3 DNA sequence: TGCGCCAGCAGCTCCTACGGGGGGCGAGATCAGCCCCAGCATTTT. Translation gives CASSSYGGRDQPQHF. Full variable domain (remainder filled in from reference TRBV5-1 and TRBJ1-5): KAGVTQTPRYLIKTRGQQVTLSCSPISGHRSVSWYQQTPGQGLQFLFEYFSETQRNKGNFPGRFSGRQFSNSRSEMNVSTLELGDSALYLCASSSYGGRDQPQHFGDGTRLSIL.

This chain links TRBV6-1 with TRBJ2-3; possible D gene TRBD1, 6 bases. From germline, CDR1 is MNHNS and CDR2 SASEGT. CDR3 size: 17 residues. Deletions cut 0 bases from V and 2 bases from J, with 15 bases between. CDR3 bases: TGTGCCAGCAGTGAAGCTGCCGGGACAAAGAACACAGATACGCAGTATTTT. Translated, it gives CASSEAAGTKNTDTQYF.

The chain combines TRBV10-3 with TRBJ2-7; 7 nucleotides agree with TRBD1. CDR3 length: 12 residues. V dropped 0 bases and J dropped 12; count of bases not matched to a gene: 5. CDR1 and CDR2 (germline): ENHRY, SYGVKD. The CDR3 loop is CAISESTRDRYF. In nucleotides, the CDR3 is TGTGCCATCAGTGAGTCGACAAGGGACAGGTACTTC.

The chain carries TRBV5-1 and TRBJ2-5; 8 bases are shared with TRBD2. The CDR3 extends over 16 amino acids. Per germline, CDR1 SGHRS and CDR2 YFSETQ. Germline trimming cut 0 bases from V and 1 base from J; bases unmatched to any gene: 5. This CDR3 reads CASSLGSSGGQETQYF. The CDR3 bases are TGCGCCAGCAGCTTGGGGTCGAGCGGGGGCCAAGAGACCCAGTACTTC.

The gene calls are TRBV19 and TRBJ1-2, with a weak D call TRBD1 (5 bases). The CDR3 loop spans 12 amino acids. Trimming removed 3 bases at V and 10 bases at J, with 12 bases between. Looked up from germline, CDR1 is LNHDA and CDR2 is SQIVND (reference sequence). This chain's CDR3 is CASSIGKGLYTF. DNA of the CDR3: TGTGCCAGTAGTATTGGGAAGGGGCTCTACACCTTC. Combining the CDR3 with reference TRBV19 and TRBJ1-2 gives the whole variable domain DGGITQSPKYLFRKEGQNVTLSCEQNLNHDAMYWYRQDPGQGLRLIYYSQIVNDFQKGDIAEGYSVSREKKESFPLTVTSAQKNPTAFYLCASSIGKGLYTFGSGTRLTVV.

The V and J genes are TRBV19 and TRBJ1-2, with D possibly matching TRBD1 (6 bases). Per germline, CDR1 LNHDA and CDR2 SQIVND (reference sequence). The ends were cut back, 6 bases at V and 5 bases at J, with 25 bases in the middle. This CDR3 comprises 17 residues. The CDR3 DNA follows: TGTGCCAGTAGCCGGAGCGGGGGGCGCGACTCGACATATGGCTACACCTTC. It is translated as CASSRSGGRDSTYGYTF.

This chain connects TRBV25-1 to TRBJ2-2; TRBD2 agrees at 9 bases. Looked up from germline, CDR1 is MGHDK and CDR2 is SYGVNS. The CDR3 is 16 amino acids. Unmatched junction bases numbered 7, after V lost 6 bases and J lost 2 bases. For the CDR3, the DNA is TGTGCCAGCAGGAAGCCGGGACTAGCAAACACCGGGGAGCTGTTTTTT. Protein: CASRKPGLANTGELFF.

The CDR3 DNA follows: TGCAGCGTTGGGACAGTGAACACTGAAGCTTTCTTT. Translation gives CSVGTVNTEAFF. The rearrangement uses TRBV29-1 and TRBJ1-1, with a weak D call TRBD1 (6 bases). From germline, CDR1 is SQVTM and CDR2 ANQGSEA. The length of the CDR3 is 12 residues. Deletions cut 4 bases from V and 0 bases from J, with 6 bases between.

This clone was observed once. This chain links TRBV7-2 with TRBJ1-2; 10 nucleotides agree with TRBD1. This CDR3 is built from 14 residues. The V and J ends lost 4 bases and 7 bases, in that order; junction bases with no gene match: 6. Germline assignment: CDR1 SGHTA and CDR2 FQGNSA. CDR3 region: CASSYGTGERGYTF. The CDR3 bases are TGTGCCAGCAGCTACGGGACAGGGGAGCGTGGCTACACCTTC.

The chain links TRBV9 to TRBJ2-5; 10 bases are a match to TRBD2. The junction had 7 bases not matched to a gene; V was cut back by 0 bases and J by 5 bases. Germline values: CDR1 SGDLS, CDR2 YYNGEE. The CDR3 loop spans 16 amino acids. CDR3 coding DNA: TGTGCCAGCAGCGTAGCAGCGGGAGGGCCTTTGGAGACCCAGTACTTC. Translated: CASSVAAGGPLETQYF.

The V and J genes are TRBV7-9 and TRBJ1-2; TRBD1 aligns across 9 bases. The CDR3 length is 16 residues. V lost 1 base, J lost 6 bases, and 9 bases stayed unmatched. The V gene's germline CDR1 is SEHNR and CDR2 FQNEAQ (reference sequence). The CDR3 nucleotides are TGTGCCAGCAGCTTAGATCTGACAGGGGGATTAAATGGCTACACCTTC. This sequence encodes CASSLDLTGGLNGYTF.

The V call is TRBV2, the J call TRBJ2-1; D unclear. Germline V gives CDR1 SNHLY, CDR2 FYNNEI. This CDR3 region has 16 residues. Trimming cost V 1 base and J 2 bases, with 12 bases left between them. CDR3 nucleotide sequence: TGTGCCAGCAGTGAAGTGGAGCAGAACCCCTACAATGAGCAGTTCTTC. Its protein product is CASSEVEQNPYNEQFF.

The CDR3 DNA follows: TGTGCCAGCAGCTTGTTCCGGGAGATATCCTACAATGAGCAGTTCTTC. This translates into CASSLFREISYNEQFF. The chain links TRBV11-2 to TRBJ2-1, with TRBD2 as a possible D gene (6 bases). Trimming shortened V by 3 bases and J by 1 base, and 13 bases separated the two germline ends. CDR1 is SGHAT and CDR2 is FQNNGV in the germline V gene. The CDR3 is 16 amino acids.

This rearrangement joins TRBV28 to TRBJ1-1, with TRBD1 identical over 7 bases. The CDR3 has 15 residues. CDR1 is MDHEN, CDR2 SYDVKM, per germline. The junction had 13 bases not matched to a gene; V was cut back by 4 bases and J by 8 bases. The CDR3 protein is CASSSERQGAQEAFF. Written as DNA, the CDR3 is TGTGCCAGCAGTTCCGAAAGACAGGGCGCCCAGGAAGCTTTCTTT. The entire variable domain, with the rest obtained from reference TRBV28 and TRBJ1-1, is as follows: DVKVTQSSRYLVKRTGEKVFLECVQDMDHENMFWYRQDPGLGLRLIYFSYDVKMKEKGDIPEGYSVSREKKERFSLILESASTNQTSMYLCASSSERQGAQEAFFGQGTRLTVV.

The J gene is TRBJ1-5, the V gene TRBV19; D ambiguous. This CDR3 is 14 amino acids long. The V gene lost 3 bases and the J gene lost 4 bases, with 10 bases spanning the gap. Germline V lookup: CDR1 LNHDA, CDR2 SQIVND (reference sequence). The CDR3 DNA follows: TGTGCCAGTAGTATCATTTCTGCGAATCAGCCCCAGCATTTT. Protein sequence: CASSIISANQPQHF.